The entry that follows covers one T cell receptor (beta chain) sequence. This entry is derived from a study of control samples from healthy donors and cancer patients. The CDR3 loop spans 15 amino acids. The germline CDR1 and CDR2 sequences are GTSNPN and SVGIG (reference sequence). Between the trimmed V and J ends, which lost 4 bases and 0 bases, there was a span of 13 bases. The assay was immunoSEQ multiplex PCR, and TCRdb's table has in-frame clones only and misses some. The table includes about 150,000 clones, about 95% detected once. The chain carries TRBV30 and TRBJ1-5, with D perhaps matching TRBD1 (6 bases). Sequences were obtained from PBMCs. This TCR came from a man between 60 and 75 years old with colorectal cancer. CDR3 loop: CAWTRGLNSNQPQHF. Here the CDR3 DNA reads TGTGCCTGGACCCGGGGGCTTAATAGCAATCAGCCCCAGCATTTT. Variable domain in full (rest from reference TRBV30 and TRBJ1-5): SQTIHQWPATLVQPVGSPLSLECTVEGTSNPNLYWYRQAAGRGLQLLFYSVGIGQISSEVPQNLSASRPQDRQFILSSKKLLLSDSGFYLCAWTRGLNSNQPQHFGDGTRLSIL.